The 19 T cell receptor beta chains below were found in one sample sequenced in a study of CD8 T cells in ankylosing spondylitis. TCRdb processed the 5' RACE reads anew with MiXCR; each CDR3 protein has one entry. Among hundreds of thousands of distinct CDR3 sequences listed, 9.5% to 15% were seen once. These receptors have no known antigen. Broader study findings: Seemingly characteristic of ankylosing spondylitis blood was a TCR beta motif consisting of 7 or 8 highly homologous variants.

Sequences were obtained from blood, either unsorted or a sorted T cell fraction (not recorded which). These TCRs come from a male donor with ankylosing spondylitis.

The V call is TRBV30, the J call TRBJ1-2, with D unresolved. Looked up from germline, CDR1 is GTSNPN and CDR2 is SVGIG (reference sequence). The CDR3 loop spans 12 amino acids. Deletions cut 5 bases from V and 4 bases from J, with 11 bases between. CDR3 nucleotide sequence: TGTGCCTGGTACCGGGGTCCCTATGGCTACACCTTC. Protein: CAWYRGPYGYTF. The full variable domain, its missing parts supplied by reference TRBV30 and TRBJ1-2, is SQTIHQWPATLVQPVGSPLSLECTVEGTSNPNLYWYRQAAGRGLQLLFYSVGIGQISSEVPQNLSASRPQDRQFILSSKKLLLSDSGFYLCAWYRGPYGYTFGSGTRLTVV.

This clonotype showed up just a few times. The genes are TRBV29-1 and TRBJ2-7; 13 positions agree with TRBD2. In germline, CDR1 is SQVTM, CDR2 ANQGSEA. V shed 3 bases and J 4 bases; nucleotides not matched to a gene: 3. The CDR3 has 14 amino acids. This CDR3 is CSVEGLAGMYEQYF. The CDR3 DNA reads as TGCAGCGTTGAGGGACTAGCGGGAATGTACGAGCAGTACTTC.

The gene calls are TRBV7-8 and TRBJ2-3; no clear D gene. The CDR3 is 12 amino acids. Germline V gene sequence: CDR1 SGHVS, CDR2 FQNEAQ. V was pared by 6 bases and J by 4 bases, with 8 bases between. DNA of the CDR3: TGTGCCAGCAGACAGAGTGCAGATACGCAGTATTTT. Translation gives CASRQSADTQYF.

This clonotype was seen a handful of times. The chain joins TRBV7-2 to TRBJ1-6; weak D call: TRBD1 (6 bases). Germline V gives CDR1 SGHTA, CDR2 FQGNSA. With 1 base removed from V and 10 bases from J, the gap between germline ends came to 14 bases. The CDR3 spans 15 residues. The CDR3 nucleotides read TGTGCCAGCAGCTTAGAGGGGACAAGAACGTCACCCCTCCACTTT. Translating it yields CASSLEGTRTSPLHF.

This clonotype was observed a few times. This chain uses TRBV5-1 with TRBJ1-1, with unresolved D. Germline CDR1 reads SGHRS; CDR2 reads YFSETQ. The germline V and J ends were trimmed by 4 bases and 0 bases, with 13 bases remaining between them. The CDR3 is made up of 15 amino acids. The CDR3 region is CASSPYPGLNTEAFF. CDR3 DNA: TGCGCCAGCAGCCCCTATCCAGGACTGAACACTGAAGCTTTCTTT.

This clonotype was counted ten times or more. The rearrangement uses TRBV24-1 and TRBJ2-2; TRBD2 matches at 8 bases. Germline CDR1 KGHDR, CDR2 SFDVKD. With V trimmed by 6 bases and J by 3 bases, 5 bases remained unmatched. The CDR3 consists of 15 residues. CDR3 sequence: CATSFSGGYTGELFF. CDR3 bases: TGTGCCACCAGTTTCAGCGGGGGATACACCGGGGAGCTGTTTTTT.

This clonotype was observed a handful of times. The chain combines TRBV29-1 with TRBJ2-5; 7 positions match TRBD1. Germline V lookup: CDR1 SQVTM, CDR2 ANQGSEA. This CDR3 spans 13 amino acids. The trim removed 5 bases at V and 5 bases at J, leaving 8 bases unmatched. CDR3 amino acids: CSVKTGAGETQYF. CDR3 bases: TGCAGCGTTAAAACAGGGGCCGGCGAGACCCAGTACTTC.

This clonotype turned up a few times. This chain links TRBV30 with TRBJ2-3; D is unclear. Germline V gives CDR1 GTSNPN, CDR2 SVGIG (reference sequence). This CDR3 is built from 11 residues. Trimming pared 1 base from V and 5 bases from J, leaving 4 bases between. The CDR3 DNA reads as TGTGCCTGGAGTGGCGGAGATACGCAGTATTTT. Translation gives CAWSGGDTQYF.

About this clonotype itself: Being one base from a much bigger clone, this may be a read error. J is TRBJ1-2 and V is TRBV5-1, with TRBD1 as a possible D gene (5 bases). The CDR3 is 13 amino acids. The ends were cut back, 4 bases at V and 10 bases at J, with 17 bases in the middle. Germline CDR1 and CDR2: SGHRS and YFSETQ. CDR3 region: CASSVDGRGAYTF. The DNA of the CDR3 is TGCGCCAGCAGCGTAGACGGACGGGGCGCCTACACCTTC.

This chain links TRBV7-9 with TRBJ2-7, with 8 bases that match TRBD1. Germline CDR1 and CDR2: SEHNR and FQNEAQ (reference sequence). This CDR3 is built from 14 residues. V trimming: 5 bases; J trimming: 1 base; junction bases outside the gene matches: 4. CDR3 bases: TGTGCCAGCAGCGCCTACAGGGGGTCCTACGAGCAGTACGTC. Amino acid sequence: CASSAYRGSYEQYV.

The chain has TRBV5-1 and TRBJ2-5; no clear D gene. The V and J ends lost 0 bases and 4 bases respectively, with 13 bases between them. The CDR3 is 15 amino acids. Looked up from germline, CDR1 is SGHRS and CDR2 is YFSETQ. CDR3 sequence reads: CASSLDLLGGETQYF. The CDR3 coding sequence is TGCGCCAGCAGCTTGGATCTCTTAGGTGGAGAGACCCAGTACTTC.

This clonotype was picked up a small number of times. The genes are TRBV11-2 and TRBJ1-1, with 7 bases aligning to TRBD1. The V and J ends lost 5 bases and 4 bases, in that order; junction bases with no gene match: 10. Germline V gives CDR1 SGHAT, CDR2 FQNNGV. This CDR3 region has 15 residues. This CDR3 reads CASSQGTARGTEAFF. CDR3 coding DNA: TGTGCCAGCAGCCAGGGGACAGCCAGGGGCACTGAAGCTTTCTTT.

J is TRBJ2-3 and V is TRBV20-1, with 14 bases lining up with TRBD2. This CDR3 comprises 15 residues. From germline, CDR1 is DFQATT and CDR2 SNEGSKA (reference sequence). V was pared by 6 bases and J by 4 bases, with 6 bases of the junction left unmatched. The DNA for the CDR3 is TGCAGTGCCCTGGGACTAGCGGGAGAAGCAGATACGCAGTATTTT. This sequence encodes CSALGLAGEADTQYF.

This clonotype has just a few counts. The J gene is TRBJ1-1, the V gene TRBV2; no reliable D call. V lost 4 bases and J lost 1, with 7 bases in between. The CDR3 is 13 residues long. Looked up from germline, CDR1 is SNHLY and CDR2 is FYNNEI. This chain's CDR3 is CASSGEKNTEAFF. The CDR3 DNA is TGTGCCAGCAGTGGGGAGAAGAACACTGAAGCTTTCTTT.

The V call is TRBV12-3 or TRBV12-4, the J call TRBJ1-1; the D gene is possibly TRBD1 (6 bases). V lost 9 bases and J 3 bases, leaving 8 bases between the germline ends. There are 11 residues in the CDR3. CDR3 sequence: CARPGDTEAFF. The DNA of the CDR3 is TGTGCCAGGCCAGGGGACACTGAAGCTTTCTTT.

A note on this clonotype: The CDR3 end shows no conserved phenylalanine or tryptophan, and so a read error is likely. The CDR3 is CASSPDGYEQYL. In nucleotides, the CDR3 is TGTGCCAGCAGCCCGGACGGGTACGAGCAGTACCTC. V gene TRBV7-2 combines with J gene TRBJ2-7; D unresolved. Trimming pared 5 bases from V and 4 bases from J, leaving 9 bases between. The length of the CDR3 is 12 residues. Germline V gives CDR1 SGHTA, CDR2 FQGNSA.

This clonotype was counted at least ten times. This sequence joins TRBV7-8 and TRBJ2-5, with 7 bases that match TRBD2. V lost 5 bases, J lost 4 bases, and 16 bases stayed unmatched. Germline loops: CDR1 SGHVS, CDR2 FQNEAQ. The CDR3 covers 17 residues. DNA for the CDR3: TGTGCCAGCAGCCTTGCTGGCGGGAGCGCCTCAGGAGAGACCCAGTACTTC. Amino acids: CASSLAGGSASGETQYF.

This clonotype was counted between two and nine times. The rearrangement uses TRBV11-1 and TRBJ2-1, with 9 bases matching TRBD2. Per germline, CDR1 SGHAT and CDR2 FQDESV (reference sequence). This CDR3 spans 20 amino acids. V shed 4 bases and J 2 bases; nucleotides not matched to a gene: 18. The CDR3 bases are TGTGCCAGCAGCTCTCCGGTTGGGCTAGCGGGGCGAGGGGCCTACAATGAGCAGTTCTTC. Translation gives CASSSPVGLAGRGAYNEQFF.

This sequence joins TRBV11-3 and TRBJ2-3; 10 bases are a match to TRBD2. Per germline, CDR1 SGHNT and CDR2 YENEEA. This CDR3 contains 15 residues. V lost 6 bases, J lost 4 bases, and 7 bases stayed unmatched. For the CDR3, the DNA is TGTGCCAGCAGACCCCTAGCGGGAGCCTCAGATACGCAGTATTTT. Amino acid sequence: CASRPLAGASDTQYF.